The 9 T cell receptor beta chains presented below share a single source sample, sequenced in a study of cytomegalovirus exposure and HLA in healthy donors. This table comes from immunoSEQ multiplex PCR, and its TCRdb copy is limited to in-frame clones, with some not included. The sample holds some 120,000 clones, around nine tenths seen once. Material for sequencing was PBMCs. These receptors came from a man aged 25-45 years in good health and CMV-seronegative.

There are a few counts of this clone. The rearrangement links TRBV27 to TRBJ2-7; 9 bases agree with TRBD1. V shed 6 bases and J 7 bases; nucleotides not matched to a gene: 10. The CDR3 totals 14 residues. CDR1 is MNHEY, CDR2 SMNVEV, per germline (reference sequence). Here the CDR3 DNA reads TGTGCCAGCAGCCAGGGACAGGGAGTAGGGGAGCAGTACTTC. Translated: CASSQGQGVGEQYF.

V gene TRBV19 combines with J gene TRBJ2-7, with a tentative D call TRBD1 (5 bases). The CDR3 consists of 14 residues. CDR1 and CDR2 (germline): LNHDA, SQIVND (reference sequence). Between the trimmed V and J ends, which lost 5 bases and 3 bases, there was a span of 14 bases. The CDR3 reads CASSVRDSNYEQYF. CDR3 bases: TGTGCCAGTAGTGTCCGCGACAGCAACTACGAGCAGTACTTC.

The rearrangement joins TRBV30 to TRBJ1-3; TRBD1 is a possible D gene (5 bases). The V end was cut by 5 bases, the J end by 6 bases, with 11 bases between. The germline V gene encodes CDR1 GTSNPN and CDR2 SVGIG (reference sequence). This CDR3 is 12 amino acids long. This chain's CDR3 is CAWDSLANTIYF. The CDR3 bases are TGTGCCTGGGACAGCTTAGCAAACACCATATATTTT.

The chain combines TRBV6-1 with TRBJ2-7, with a tentative D call TRBD1 (6 bases). V shed 3 bases and J shed 3 bases, with 9 bases lying between them. Germline values: CDR1 MNHNS, CDR2 SASEGT. This CDR3 spans 13 amino acids. The CDR3 reads CASSDGQYYEQYF. CDR3 coding DNA: TGTGCCAGCAGTGATGGACAGTACTACGAGCAGTACTTC.

The chain joins TRBV19 to TRBJ2-3; 9 positions agree with TRBD1. This CDR3 contains 16 residues. CDR1 and CDR2 from the germline V gene are LNHDA and SQIVND (reference sequence). J gave up 4 bases and V 1 base, and 6 bases lay outside the gene matches. CDR3 in amino acids: CASSIAPGQGADTQYF. The DNA of the CDR3 is TGTGCCAGTAGTATAGCACCGGGACAGGGAGCAGATACGCAGTATTTT.

This rearrangement joins TRBV7-9 to TRBJ2-2, with D tentatively TRBD1 (5 bases). Germline CDR1 is SEHNR and CDR2 is FQNEAQ (reference sequence). This CDR3 has 16 residues. V lost 6 bases to trimming and J lost 4 bases, with 18 bases between them. The CDR3 nucleotides read TGTGCCAGCAGACTAACCCAGGGTTTCTTCACCGGGGAGCTGTTTTTT. Translation gives CASRLTQGFFTGELFF.

V is TRBV6-5 and J is TRBJ1-2; 7 nucleotides align to TRBD1. This CDR3 region has 16 residues. J lost 2 bases, V lost 4 bases, and 10 bases had no gene match. The germline gives CDR1 MNHEY, CDR2 SVGAGI. This chain's CDR3 is CASSSLLDRRNYGYTF. The CDR3, as DNA: TGTGCCAGCAGTTCTTTACTGGACAGGCGCAACTATGGCTACACCTTC.

This chain links TRBV6-5 with TRBJ2-7, with a tentative D call TRBD2 (5 bases). The CDR3 has 16 residues. The V gene's germline CDR1 is MNHEY and CDR2 SVGAGI. Trimming took 0 bases from V and 3 from J, leaving 15 bases between them. As DNA, the CDR3 is TGTGCCAGCAGTTACTCTCCTCCTGGGAGTAACTACGAGCAGTACTTC. Translation: CASSYSPPGSNYEQYF.

This clone occurred a few times. The rearrangement joins TRBV19 to TRBJ1-1; 8 bases are a match to TRBD1. The CDR3 loop spans 16 amino acids. Germline-derived CDR1 and CDR2 are LNHDA and SQIVND (reference sequence). V dropped 3 bases and J dropped 4; count of bases not matched to a gene: 10. CDR3 nucleotide sequence: TGTGCCAGTAGTATGGTACTCGGCAGGGGGCCCACTGAAGCTTTCTTT. The encoded protein is CASSMVLGRGPTEAFF.